This entry is about one T cell receptor beta chain. These data originate in a study of shared T cell receptors in the human thymus. Germline V gene sequence: CDR1 MDHEN, CDR2 SYDVKM. CDR3 length equals 15 residues. The V segment lost 6 bases and the J segment 7 bases; nucleotides outside the gene matches: 7. Method: immunoSEQ multiplex PCR; TCRdb's copy keeps in-frame clones and lacks some. The sample contains 450,000 to 650,000 clones, about 80% of which appear only once. These data also featured in a second study, about human thymus T cells. This second study notes: Corrective surgery for congenital heart defects was being performed on the healthy Finnish infants who were the donors. Resections obtained during corrective heart surgery supplied the thymus tissue. Thymic and blood repertoires appeared to display a bias in their usage of V and J genes. Related research reported highly overlapping thymic repertoires among unrelated individuals.

This clonotype originated in a boy in the first two years of life with a congenital heart defect. Sequenced sample: thymocytes. This rearrangement joins TRBV28 to TRBJ2-1; 12 bases agree with TRBD2. In DNA, the CDR3 is TGTGCCAGCAGCCCGAGGACTAGCGGGACGAATGAGCAGTTCTTC. Translating gives CASSPRTSGTNEQFF.